A selection of T cell receptor beta chains follows, all from one sample in a study of T cell responses to AZD1222 COVID-19 vaccine. Sequencing was performed with immunoSEQ multiplex PCR; in TCRdb, only in-frame clones are kept and a portion is missing. This table holds approximately 150,000 clones, about 91% found once. The specimen was peripheral blood, collected on day 0 of AZD1222 vaccination. Source of these receptors: an adult in good health. The CDR3 runs from the conserved cysteine through the conserved F or W. D genes are given only for firm matches. Clone size is shown for a subset of rows, as once, few, many or a class of expanded clone.

.,TRBV10-3,TRBD1,TRBJ2-7,TGTGCCATCGCTGTACAGGGGGCTGGGGACGAGCAGTACTTC,CAIAVQGAGDEQYF
.,TRBV6-1,TRBD1,TRBJ2-2,TGTGCCAGCAGTGATCAGGGGGACACCGGGGAGCTGTTTTTT,CASSDQGDTGELFF
.,TRBV11-3,TRBD1,TRBJ1-6,TGTGCCAGCAGCTCGGGACAGGTCTTCGGAAATTCACCCCTCCACTTT,CASSSGQVFGNSPLHF
once,TRBV19,.,TRBJ1-1,TGTGCCAGTAGTATCCTCTCATCGAACACTGAAGCTTTCTTT,CASSILSSNTEAFF
.,TRBV19,TRBD2,TRBJ2-7,TGTGCCAGTAGTATAGATCTAATAGCGGGGAGCTCCTACGAGCAGTACTTC,CASSIDLIAGSSYEQYF
.,TRBV19,.,TRBJ1-4,TGTGCCAGTAGTAGAGCTGCAACTAATGAAAAACTGTTTTTT,CASSRAATNEKLFF
.,TRBV2,TRBD2,TRBJ2-7,TGTGCCAGCAGCCACACTAGCGGTCCCTACGAGCAGTACTTC,CASSHTSGPYEQYF
.,TRBV19,.,TRBJ2-4,TGTGCCAGTAGTTTACCCCAGGGAAACATTCAGTACTTC,CASSLPQGNIQYF
.,TRBV19,TRBD1,TRBJ1-5,TGTGCCAGTAGTATAGGAACAGGGGCAAGGAATCAGCCCCAGCATTTT,CASSIGTGARNQPQHF
.,TRBV5-8,TRBD1,TRBJ2-5,TGTGCCAGCAGCACGGGACAGGGCGTACAAGAGACCCAGTACTTC,CASSTGQGVQETQYF
.,TRBV6-2/TRBV6-3,.,TRBJ1-1,TGTGCCAGCAGTGGTCAGCTTACCACTGAAGCTTTCTTT,CASSGQLTTEAFF
.,TRBV28,TRBD1,TRBJ1-5,TGTGCCAGCAGTCCCTCGGGACAGGGCAATCAGCCCCAGCATTTT,CASSPSGQGNQPQHF
.,TRBV5-6,.,TRBJ1-5,TGTGCCAGCAGCTTGCTTAAAGGGAATCAGCCCCAGCATTTT,CASSLLKGNQPQHF
.,TRBV9,.,TRBJ2-7,TGTGCCAGCAGCGTAGCTGGCCCCTACGAGCAGTACTTC,CASSVAGPYEQYF